This T cell receptor beta chain emerged from a study of neoadjuvant nivolumab and ipilimumab in lung cancer. Notes on the study in general: A small number of samples were TCR sequenced. TCR richness and clonality were higher in tumors than adjacent uninvolved lung.

To note about this clone: Its target is unknown.

Clones were sequenced by immunoSEQ multiplex PCR, and TCRdb holds only the in-frame ones, with some missing. The sample has more than 6,000 clones; around 69% are singletons. Germline-derived CDR1 and CDR2 are SQVTM and ANQGSEA. This CDR3 comprises 12 residues. The trim removed 6 bases at V and 4 bases at J, leaving 0 bases unmatched. This TCR was recovered from an adult with non-small cell lung cancer. Sequenced material: tumor tissue, taken after neoadjuvant nivolumab, alone or with ipilimumab, at or shortly before surgery. The chain couples TRBV29-1 to TRBJ1-5; 10 bases match TRBD1. CDR3 amino acids: CSVGQGNQPQHF. CDR3 DNA: TGCAGCGTGGGACAGGGGAATCAGCCCCAGCATTTT.